The present T cell receptor (beta chain) was sequenced within a study of T-cell memory formation after mild COVID-19. cDNA libraries for TCR alpha and TCR beta, carrying sample barcodes and UMIs, came from 5'RACE with constant-segment primers. TCRdb reprocessed the 5' RACE reads with MiXCR, giving one entry per CDR3 protein. The sample has about 260,000 distinct CDR3 sequences, over 15% seen once. Overall study findings and caveats: There was no confirmation that second-wave clones peaking on day 37 were SARS-CoV-2 specific. Prior to infection, memory already included some responding clones, suggesting cross-reactive memory joined. Day 15 to 85 contracting clones showed balanced CD4/CD8; later expanders leaned CD4+.

This CDR3 spans 14 amino acids. V gave up 0 bases and J gave up 6 bases, with 9 bases separating them. Germline values: CDR1 SGDLS, CDR2 YYNGEE. This clonotype was seen more than once but under ten times. Its antigen is as yet unknown. The V call is TRBV9, the J call TRBJ2-2; no firm D call. The sequencing input was PBMCs or a T cell subset sorted from them (not recorded which). The sequence was obtained from a man aged 18 to 29 who had mild COVID-19 (a few samples of this study predate the infection). Cell type and time point are not known. The CDR3 loop reads CASSVDPYPGELFF. The CDR3 nucleotides read TGTGCCAGCAGCGTAGATCCATACCCCGGGGAGCTGTTTTTT.